Shown below are 7 T cell receptor beta chains from a single sample sequenced in a study of T cells in Graves' hyperthyroidism and ophthalmopathy. RNA transcripts yielded amplified TCR beta CDR3 regions. In the first-round RT-PCR of the TCR CDR3, the HTBI primer set was used. TCRdb re-called the multiplex PCR reads through MiXCR, storing one row per CDR3 protein. This sample carries some 350,000 distinct CDR3 sequences, nearly 15% of them seen once, and the ten largest clones take approximately 19%. The sequenced sample consisted of blood. The source of these receptors is a woman between 55 and 75 years old with Graves' ophthalmopathy.

This clonotype was observed many times. Written as DNA, the CDR3 is TGTGCCAGCAACGACCTGCCAGGGGTGAATCAGCCCCAGCATTTT. Protein product: CASNDLPGVNQPQHF. The J gene is TRBJ1-5, the V gene TRBV2, with TRBD1 as a possible D gene (6 bases). Trimming pared 7 bases from V and 4 bases from J, leaving 17 bases between. Germline values: CDR1 SNHLY, CDR2 FYNNEI. This CDR3 region has 15 residues.

This clonotype was recorded many times. The V call is TRBV20-1, the J call TRBJ2-1; a possible D gene is TRBD1 (5 bases). Trimming left V 6 bases short and J 0 bases short, with 12 bases between. Germline-derived CDR1 and CDR2 are DFQATT and SNEGSKA (reference sequence). This CDR3 is built from 14 residues. CDR3 region: CSAPRTYSYNEQFF. For the CDR3, the DNA is TGCAGTGCCCCGCGGACATACTCCTACAATGAGCAGTTCTTC.

Comment on this clonotype: This clone may be a read error of a much larger clone one base away. This chain uses TRBV2 with TRBJ2-3, with 7 bases aligning to TRBD2. The CDR3 is 13 residues long. Germline assignment: CDR1 SNHLY and CDR2 FYNNEI. Trimming at V came to 9 bases and at J to 2 bases, leaving 5 bases not matched to a gene. CDR3 residues: CARGGGVTDTQYF. CDR3 coding DNA: TGTGCCAGGGGGGGGGGAGTCACAGATACGCAGTATTTT.

This clonotype was picked up a small number of times. The chain has TRBV15 and TRBJ2-1; tentative D call: TRBD2 (5 bases). V dropped 0 bases and J dropped 3 bases, with 9 bases sitting between them. The CDR3 is 15 residues long. From germline, CDR1 is LNHNV and CDR2 YYDKDF (reference sequence). CDR3: CATSREAAGYNEQFF. The CDR3 DNA is TGTGCCACCAGCAGAGAAGCGGCGGGCTACAATGAGCAGTTCTTC.

As regards this clonotype: A much larger clonotype is one base distant, so this may be a read error. The chain combines TRBV18 with TRBJ1-1; tentative D call: TRBD1 (6 bases). The CDR3 runs 14 residues. The V end was cut by 7 bases, the J end by 0 bases, with 12 bases between. Per the germline V gene, CDR1 is KGHSH and CDR2 is LQKENI. CDR3 nucleotides: TGTGCCAGCTTCCTCAGGGGCGTGAACACTGAAGCTTTCTTT. Its translation is CASFLRGVNTEAFF.

This clonotype was found a few times. The V gene is TRBV29-1, the J gene TRBJ2-1; D assignment may be TRBD1 or TRBD2 (5 bases each). Germline V gene lookup returns CDR1 SQVTM and CDR2 ANQGSEA. The CDR3 spans 15 residues. The V gene lost 3 bases and the J gene lost 2 bases, with 14 bases spanning the gap. Here the CDR3 reads CSVDGTPRPYNEQFF. CDR3 bases: TGCAGCGTTGATGGGACCCCCCGCCCCTACAATGAGCAGTTCTTC.

This clonotype came up many times. The chain uses TRBV4-1 and TRBJ1-5; D not resolved. From germline, CDR1 is MGHRA and CDR2 YSYEKL. V shed 1 base and J shed 1 base, with 14 bases lying between them. The CDR3 length is 17 residues. CDR3 coding DNA: TGCGCCAGCAGCCAAGGAGGTGGGAGAGGGAGCAATCAGCCCCAGCATTTT. Translating it yields CASSQGGGRGSNQPQHF.